The 13 T cell receptor beta chains below come from one sample, sequenced in a study of OX40 agonist ivuxolimab in advanced cancers. TCRdb keeps only in-frame clones here, not all; method: immunoSEQ multiplex PCR. Of over 85,000 clones in the sample, 90% to 95% were seen once. The sample in question was CD4+ or CD8+ T cells sorted from blood, obtained in a trial of the OX40 agonist ivuxolimab. The receptors derive from an adult with an advanced solid tumor such as melanoma, head and neck, liver or kidney cancer.

The rearrangement links TRBV19 to TRBJ1-5; possibly TRBD1 for D (5 bases). The germline gives CDR1 LNHDA, CDR2 SQIVND (reference sequence). Between the trimmed V and J ends, which lost 2 bases and 0 bases, there was a span of 14 bases. The CDR3 consists of 17 residues. CDR3 DNA: TGTGCCAGTAGTATAAGGGCAGGGTCCTATAGCAATCAGCCCCAGCATTTT. It encodes CASSIRAGSYSNQPQHF.

The J gene is TRBJ2-1, the V gene TRBV2; D may be TRBD1 (6 bases). Germline CDR1 reads SNHLY; CDR2 reads FYNNEI. Trimming removed 5 bases at V and 8 bases at J, with 16 bases between. The CDR3 extends over 14 amino acids. In DNA, the CDR3 is TGTGCCAGCAGTCGAGGAACCAGGGGATATGAGCAGTTCTTC. This sequence encodes CASSRGTRGYEQFF.

This rearrangement joins TRBV6-6 to TRBJ2-3; 7 nucleotides match TRBD2. CDR1 and CDR2 from the germline V gene are MNHNY and SVGAGI (reference sequence). CDR3 size: 13 residues. After removal of 7 bases from V and 3 bases from J, the junction contained 4 bases not matched to a gene. The CDR3 here is CASTPGGTDTQYF. In nucleotides, the CDR3 is TGTGCCAGCACCCCGGGGGGAACAGATACGCAGTATTTT.

The DNA for the CDR3 is TGCGCCAGCAGCGGGTCCGCCAGGTATGAGCAGTTCTTC. This sequence encodes CASSGSARYEQFF. The chain joins TRBV5-1 to TRBJ2-1; unclear D gene. V shed 4 bases and J shed 8 bases, with 13 bases lying between them. This CDR3 is built from 13 residues. Germline-derived CDR1 and CDR2 are SGHRS and YFSETQ.

The rearrangement links TRBV5-1 to TRBJ1-1; D remains ambiguous. CDR1 is SGHRS and CDR2 is YFSETQ in the germline V gene. Trimming shortened V by 0 bases and J by 1 base, and 7 bases separated the two germline ends. This CDR3 contains 14 residues. The CDR3 sequence: CASSLGGRNTEAFF. The CDR3 nucleotides are TGCGCCAGCAGCTTGGGAGGTAGGAACACTGAAGCTTTCTTT. The whole variable domain, filled in from reference TRBV5-1 and TRBJ1-1, reads KAGVTQTPRYLIKTRGQQVTLSCSPISGHRSVSWYQQTPGQGLQFLFEYFSETQRNKGNFPGRFSGRQFSNSRSEMNVSTLELGDSALYLCASSLGGRNTEAFFGQGTRLTVV.

This chain connects TRBV11-2 to TRBJ2-7; D remains unclear. The CDR3 length is 12 residues. Trimming removed 0 bases from V and 6 bases from J, with 6 bases in between. Germline V lookup: CDR1 SGHAT, CDR2 FQNNGV. This chain's CDR3 is CASSLEKGEQYF. CDR3 DNA: TGTGCCAGCAGCTTAGAAAAGGGCGAGCAGTACTTC. Full variable domain (missing parts from reference TRBV11-2 and TRBJ2-7): EAGVAQSPRYKIIEKRQSVAFWCNPISGHATLYWYQQILGQGPKLLIQFQNNGVVDDSQLPKDRFSAERLKGVDSTLKIQPAKLEDSAVYLCASSLEKGEQYFGPGTRLTVT.

CDR3 region: CASSPSPGTGSGTDTQYF. The CDR3 nucleotides are TGTGCCAGCAGTCCCAGTCCCGGGACAGGGTCCGGCACAGATACGCAGTATTTT. The rearrangement joins TRBV28 to TRBJ2-3; 9 positions agree with TRBD1. V lost 5 bases, J lost 1 base, and 13 bases stayed unmatched. There are 18 residues in the CDR3. Germline loops: CDR1 MDHEN, CDR2 SYDVKM.

This chain joins TRBV15 and TRBJ2-1; D unclear. CDR1 is LNHNV, CDR2 YYDKDF, per germline (reference sequence). V shed 1 base and J shed 9 bases, with 28 bases lying between them. CDR3 size: 19 residues. The chain's CDR3 is CATSRARLVASGFDVEQFF. The CDR3 DNA reads TGTGCCACCAGCAGAGCTCGTCTAGTAGCCAGTGGATTCGACGTTGAGCAGTTCTTC.

The CDR3 reads CASSPSGQGGGTEAFF. DNA of the CDR3: TGTGCCAGCAGCCCGTCCGGACAGGGAGGCGGCACTGAAGCTTTCTTT. The J gene is TRBJ1-1, the V gene TRBV5-5; 8 bases map to TRBD1. The germline gives CDR1 SGHKS, CDR2 YYEKEE (reference sequence). Trimming cost V 4 bases and J 4 bases; bases outside gene matches: 12. The CDR3 totals 16 residues.

This clone appeared a single time. The chain carries TRBV10-3 and TRBJ1-6, with D tentatively TRBD1 (5 bases). The CDR3 is 14 amino acids. V lost 3 bases, J lost 9 bases, and 12 bases lay in between. Germline CDR1 reads ENHRY; CDR2 reads SYGVKD. CDR3 DNA sequence: TGTGCCATCAGTGAAAATTGGGGGGGTTCACCCCTCCACTTT. Translating gives CAISENWGGSPLHF.

V is TRBV19 and J is TRBJ2-6; D unresolved. The germline CDR1 and CDR2 sequences are LNHDA and SQIVND (reference sequence). The V and J ends lost 3 bases and 0 bases respectively, with 6 bases between them. CDR3 size: 15 residues. The CDR3 DNA is TGTGCCAGTAGTATTGGGAACTCTGGGGCCAACGTCCTGACTTTC. This codes for CASSIGNSGANVLTF.

The chain is built from TRBV11-1 and TRBJ2-2; D may be TRBD1 (6 bases). Trimming cost V 5 bases and J 6 bases, with 7 bases left between them. From germline, CDR1 is SGHAT and CDR2 FQDESV (reference sequence). This CDR3 has 12 residues. The CDR3 here is CASSRGSGELFF. The CDR3 DNA reads as TGTGCCAGCAGCAGGGGGTCCGGGGAGCTGTTTTTT.

The rearrangement uses TRBV2 and TRBJ2-1; D may be TRBD2 (6 bases). V was shortened by 8 bases and J by 7 bases, with 15 bases between the two germline ends. The CDR3 runs to 13 residues. Germline lookup yields CDR1 SNHLY and CDR2 FYNNEI. CDR3: CASLPGELNEQFF. In DNA form, the CDR3 reads TGTGCCAGCTTGCCGGGAGAGTTGAATGAGCAGTTCTTC.